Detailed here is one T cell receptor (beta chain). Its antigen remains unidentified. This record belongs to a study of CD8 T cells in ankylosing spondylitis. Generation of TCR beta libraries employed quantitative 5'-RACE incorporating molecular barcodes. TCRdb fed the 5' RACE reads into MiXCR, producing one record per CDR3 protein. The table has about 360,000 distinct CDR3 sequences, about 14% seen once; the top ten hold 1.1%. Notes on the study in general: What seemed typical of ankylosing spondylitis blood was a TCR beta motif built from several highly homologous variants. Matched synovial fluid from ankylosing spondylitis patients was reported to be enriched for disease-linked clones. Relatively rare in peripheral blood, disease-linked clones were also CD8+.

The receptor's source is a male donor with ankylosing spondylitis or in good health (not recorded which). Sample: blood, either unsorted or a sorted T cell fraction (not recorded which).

The CDR3 spells CASNSLGDTQYF. The CDR3 coding sequence is TGTGCCAGCAACTCCCTCGGGGATACGCAGTATTTT. The J gene is TRBJ2-3, the V gene TRBV3-1; D is undetermined. This CDR3 is built from 12 residues. CDR1 and CDR2 from the germline V gene are LGHDT and YNNKEL (reference sequence). Trimming stripped 7 bases from V and 6 bases from J, with 11 bases between.